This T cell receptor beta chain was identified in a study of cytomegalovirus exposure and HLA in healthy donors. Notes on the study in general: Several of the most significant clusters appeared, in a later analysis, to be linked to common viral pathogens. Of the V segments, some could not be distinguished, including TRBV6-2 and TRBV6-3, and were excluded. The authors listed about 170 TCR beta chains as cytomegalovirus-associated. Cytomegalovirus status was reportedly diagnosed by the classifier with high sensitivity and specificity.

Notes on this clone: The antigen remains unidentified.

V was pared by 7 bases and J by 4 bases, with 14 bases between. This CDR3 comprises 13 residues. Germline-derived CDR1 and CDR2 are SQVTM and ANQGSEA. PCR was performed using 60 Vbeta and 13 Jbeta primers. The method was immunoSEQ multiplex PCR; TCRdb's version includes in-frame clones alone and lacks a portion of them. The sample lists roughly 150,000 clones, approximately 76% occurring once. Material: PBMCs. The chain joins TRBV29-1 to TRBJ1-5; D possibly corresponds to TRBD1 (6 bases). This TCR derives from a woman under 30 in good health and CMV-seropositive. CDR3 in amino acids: CSASEGGNQPQHF. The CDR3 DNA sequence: TGCAGCGCCTCCGAAGGGGGTAATCAGCCCCAGCATTTT.